The next 28 T cell receptor beta chains were all read from a single sample in a study of T cell changes during pregnancy in multiple sclerosis. Libraries were prepared by immunoSEQ multiplex PCR; TCRdb keeps only in-frame clonotypes and omits some of them. Among around 59,000 clones listed, 92% were seen once. The sequences come from peripheral blood, collected in the first trimester of pregnancy. The receptors shown here come from a female donor with multiple sclerosis, enrolled in a pregnancy study.

Here the CDR3 reads CASSPAVSGNTIYF. The CDR3 DNA sequence: TGTGCCAGCTCACCCGCGGTATCTGGAAACACCATATATTTT. The rearrangement uses TRBV18 and TRBJ1-3; D uncertain. This CDR3 spans 14 amino acids. Per germline, CDR1 KGHSH and CDR2 LQKENI. With 3 bases removed from V and 1 base from J, the gap between germline ends came to 7 bases.

The chain joins TRBV15 to TRBJ2-2, with D tentatively TRBD1 (5 bases). The V end lost 1 base, the J end lost 5 bases, and 14 bases lay between the germline ends. Germline V lookup: CDR1 LNHNV, CDR2 YYDKDF (reference sequence). This CDR3 is 16 amino acids long. CDR3 sequence reads: CATSRALGLGTGELFF. In nucleotides, the CDR3 is TGTGCCACCAGCAGAGCCTTGGGGCTGGGGACCGGGGAGCTGTTTTTT.

CDR3 residues: CATSTQTGAEKLFF. Written as DNA, the CDR3 is TGTGCCACCAGCACCCAGACAGGGGCTGAAAAACTGTTTTTT. V gene TRBV15 combines with J gene TRBJ1-4, with 8 positions matching TRBD1. CDR1 is LNHNV and CDR2 is YYDKDF in the germline V gene (reference sequence). With 4 bases clipped from V and 7 bases from J, the junction kept 5 bases outside the gene matches. This CDR3 has 14 amino acids.

CDR3 region: CASSERQGAFAQYF. For the CDR3, the DNA is TGTGCCAGTAGCGAGAGACAGGGGGCTTTTGCCCAGTACTTC. The chain has TRBV19 and TRBJ2-5; 10 bases align to TRBD1. CDR1 and CDR2 (germline): LNHDA, SQIVND (reference sequence). V trimming: 6 bases; J trimming: 9 bases; junction bases outside the gene matches: 10. This CDR3 has 14 amino acids.

This sequence joins TRBV18 and TRBJ2-7; TRBD2 agrees at 10 bases. Trimming removed 0 bases from V and 6 bases from J; junction bases left unmatched: 2. The CDR3 spans 14 residues. From germline, CDR1 is KGHSH and CDR2 LQKENI. For the CDR3, the DNA is TGTGCCAGCTCACCACCTAGCGGGGGGTCCGAGCAGTACTTC. Amino acid sequence: CASSPPSGGSEQYF.

The chain uses TRBV27 and TRBJ1-1; 9 bases match TRBD1. The J segment lost 5 bases and the V segment lost 5 bases, leaving 6 bases of the junction unmatched. The CDR3 runs to 14 residues. Germline V gene sequence: CDR1 MNHEY, CDR2 SMNVEV (reference sequence). CDR3 sequence reads: CASSLTGGETEAFF. The CDR3 DNA sequence: TGTGCCAGCAGTCTAACAGGGGGCGAGACTGAAGCTTTCTTT.

J is TRBJ2-3 and V is TRBV5-4; D ambiguous. The V end lost 1 base, the J end lost 4 bases, and 10 bases lay between the germline ends. Germline V lookup: CDR1 SGHNT, CDR2 YYREEE (reference sequence). The CDR3 length is 14 residues. CDR3 in DNA: TGTGCCAGCAGCTTGATCACAGCCGCAGATACGCAGTATTTT. The encoded protein is CASSLITAADTQYF. Drawing the rest from reference TRBV5-4 and TRBJ2-3, the complete variable domain is ETGVTQSPTHLIKTRGQQVTLRCSSQSGHNTVSWYQQALGQGPQFIFQYYREEENGRGNFPPRFSGLQFPNYSSELNVNALELDDSALYLCASSLITAADTQYFGPGTRLTVL.

This rearrangement joins TRBV4-3 to TRBJ1-4; the D gene is possibly TRBD1 (6 bases). Germline CDR1 and CDR2: LGHNA and YSLEER. The CDR3 has 15 residues. The V end lost 4 bases, the J end lost 7 bases, and 16 bases lay between the germline ends. CDR3 sequence reads: CASSRLQGGTEKLFF. In nucleotides, the CDR3 is TGCGCCAGCAGCCGCCTACAGGGAGGGACTGAAAAACTGTTTTTT.

The chain uses TRBV5-4 and TRBJ2-3; no firm D call. Germline V gene lookup returns CDR1 SGHNT and CDR2 YYREEE (reference sequence). The CDR3 totals 16 residues. Trimming pared 4 bases from V and 0 bases from J, leaving 15 bases between. The CDR3 sequence: CASSGYLDRSTDTQYF. In nucleotides, the CDR3 is TGTGCCAGCAGCGGCTATCTAGATAGGAGCACAGATACGCAGTATTTT.

The genes are TRBV10-2 and TRBJ1-1; D gene uncertain. Between the trimmed V and J ends, which lost 4 bases and 2 bases, there was a span of 11 bases. Germline V gene sequence: CDR1 WSHSY, CDR2 SAAADI. The CDR3 is made up of 14 amino acids. CDR3 in DNA: TGCGCCAGCAGTGTTTGGGCTACTAACACTGAAGCTTTCTTT. Its protein is CASSVWATNTEAFF.

The V and J genes are TRBV27 and TRBJ2-7; no definite D call. Germline CDR1 and CDR2: MNHEY and SMNVEV (reference sequence). The V gene lost 6 bases and the J gene lost 4 bases, with 16 bases spanning the gap. The CDR3 length is 14 residues. The CDR3 is CASRFGYSPYEQYF. CDR3 sequence (DNA): TGTGCCAGCAGATTTGGATATAGCCCGTACGAGCAGTACTTC.

The chain carries TRBV6-5 and TRBJ1-2; D unclear. The V gene lost 6 bases and the J gene lost 7 bases, with 9 bases spanning the gap. CDR1 MNHEY and CDR2 SVGAGI come from the germline V gene. CDR3 length: 11 residues. The CDR3 sequence is CASRTGSGYTF. The CDR3 DNA sequence: TGTGCCAGCAGAACGGGTTCTGGCTACACCTTC.

V usage is TRBV5-1 and J usage is TRBJ2-1; D might be TRBD2 (7 bases). The CDR3 totals 15 residues. Trimming cost V 4 bases and J 7 bases, with 18 bases left between them. Looked up from germline, CDR1 is SGHRS and CDR2 is YFSETQ. CDR3 coding DNA: TGCGCCAGCAGCAACGGGGGGCACCAGCGGAATGAGCAGTTCTTC. Translation: CASSNGGHQRNEQFF.

CDR3: CATGQDYEQYF. The CDR3 DNA follows: TGTGCCACAGGACAGGACTACGAGCAGTACTTC. The J gene is TRBJ2-7, the V gene TRBV6-5; 7 positions agree with TRBD1. The germline V gene has CDR1 MNHEY and CDR2 SVGAGI. Losses at the gene ends were 10 bases for V and 3 bases for J; bases not matched to a gene: 3. The CDR3 length is 11 residues.

The chain has TRBV11-2 and TRBJ2-5; D gene unclear. CDR3 size: 13 residues. Per the germline V gene, CDR1 is SGHAT and CDR2 is FQNNGV. V lost 2 bases, J lost 2 bases, and 6 bases lay in between. The CDR3 region is CASSLIPQETQYF. In DNA, the CDR3 is TGTGCCAGCAGCTTAATTCCACAAGAGACCCAGTACTTC.

The chain recombines TRBV4-2 with TRBJ2-1, with 8 positions matching TRBD2. In germline, CDR1 is LGHNA, CDR2 YNFKEQ. This CDR3 has 15 amino acids. The V segment lost 1 base and the J segment 4 bases; nucleotides outside the gene matches: 3. The CDR3 DNA sequence: TGTGCCAGCAGCCAAGGACTAGCGAAATACAATGAGCAGTTCTTC. It translates to CASSQGLAKYNEQFF.

The rearrangement links TRBV19 to TRBJ2-7; the D gene is possibly TRBD1 (5 bases). The CDR3 runs to 11 residues. V was cut by 6 bases and J by 2 bases, with 5 bases left in between. Germline lookup yields CDR1 LNHDA and CDR2 SQIVND (reference sequence). The chain's CDR3 is CASSRAYEQYF. The CDR3 coding sequence is TGTGCCAGTAGCAGGGCCTACGAGCAGTACTTC.

The chain recombines TRBV4-2 with TRBJ2-5, with 8 bases fitting TRBD2. CDR3 length equals 15 residues. Germline V gives CDR1 LGHNA, CDR2 YNFKEQ. V shed 5 bases, J shed 5 bases, and the junction held 10 bases outside the gene matches. Here the CDR3 DNA reads TGTGCCAGCAGCATACCGGGACTAGTAACCGAGACCCAGTACTTC. Translating it yields CASSIPGLVTETQYF.

The chain couples TRBV23-1 to TRBJ1-6; D unclear. TRBV23-1 is sorted into the ORF group, with uncertain function. The CDR3 length is 17 residues. The V and J ends lost 3 bases and 10 bases respectively, with 22 bases between them. The DNA of the CDR3 is TGCGCCAGCAGTCACCCCAATGCGAGGAGGGCTGGATCACCCCTCCACTTT. Encoded protein: CASSHPNARRAGSPLHF.

This chain links TRBV7-3 with TRBJ1-6; possible D gene TRBD1, 6 bases. CDR1 is SGHTA and CDR2 is FQGTGA in the germline V gene. V shed 5 bases and J shed 6 bases, with 11 bases lying between them. This CDR3 has 14 amino acids. CDR3 in DNA: TGTGCCAGCAGCGTACAGGGAGCTAATTCACCCCTCCACTTT. Amino acid sequence: CASSVQGANSPLHF.

V and J are TRBV6-1 and TRBJ2-2; D is possibly TRBD2 (6 bases). The length of the CDR3 is 18 residues. Trimming took off 4 bases at V and 2 bases at J, with 20 bases between the two ends. Looked up from germline, CDR1 is MNHNS and CDR2 is SASEGT. CDR3 DNA sequence: TGTGCCAGCAGTGGTCTTGTAAGGGACTGGGTTAACACCGGGGAGCTGTTTTTT. Protein sequence: CASSGLVRDWVNTGELFF.

This rearrangement joins TRBV4-2 to TRBJ1-1, with 10 bases that match TRBD1. V lost 6 bases to trimming and J lost 0 bases; unmatched junction nucleotides: 13. The germline gives CDR1 LGHNA, CDR2 YNFKEQ. This CDR3 region has 18 residues. In nucleotides, the CDR3 is TGTGCCAGCAGTCTGGTCTTAGGACAGGGGGGTATGAACACTGAAGCTTTCTTT. Translating gives CASSLVLGQGGMNTEAFF.

This chain links TRBV7-2 with TRBJ1-1, with D possibly matching TRBD1 (5 bases). Germline V gene data show CDR1 as SGHTA and CDR2 as FQGNSA. Trimming shortened V by 4 bases and J by 3 bases, and 12 bases separated the two germline ends. The CDR3 extends over 14 amino acids. This CDR3 is CASSSTAGDTEAFF. Here the CDR3 DNA reads TGTGCCAGCAGCTCCACGGCGGGGGACACTGAAGCTTTCTTT.

The chain couples TRBV5-4 to TRBJ1-4; possibly TRBD1 for D (6 bases). The CDR3 consists of 14 residues. Germline V lookup: CDR1 SGHNT, CDR2 YYREEE (reference sequence). Trimming stripped 2 bases from V and 8 bases from J, with 13 bases between. The CDR3: CASSFRGRKEKLFF. CDR3 sequence (DNA): TGTGCCAGCAGCTTCAGGGGCCGGAAAGAAAAACTGTTTTTT.

V usage is TRBV19 and J usage is TRBJ1-1, with unresolved D. Trimming removed 8 bases at V and 1 base at J, with 8 bases between. Germline assignment: CDR1 LNHDA and CDR2 SQIVND (reference sequence). The CDR3 has 12 amino acids. The chain's CDR3 is CASREGNTEAFF. Written as DNA, the CDR3 is TGTGCCAGTCGGGAGGGGAACACTGAAGCTTTCTTT.

This chain joins TRBV7-2 and TRBJ2-7; 7 bases are shared with TRBD2. V lost 6 bases, J lost 1 base, and 9 bases stayed unmatched. Per the germline V gene, CDR1 is SGHTA and CDR2 is FQGNSA. This CDR3 is 15 amino acids long. The CDR3 spells CASSRQRGPSYEQYF. As DNA, the CDR3 is TGTGCCAGCAGTCGACAGCGGGGACCTTCCTACGAGCAGTACTTC.

The chain couples TRBV9 to TRBJ2-1; TRBD1 might be the D (5 bases). Germline values: CDR1 SGDLS, CDR2 YYNGEE. The CDR3 loop spans 12 amino acids. Trimming removed 4 bases at V and 15 bases at J, with 17 bases between. The CDR3 DNA sequence: TGTGCCAGCAGCCCGGACATACGGGTGAGGTTCTTC. Protein product: CASSPDIRVRFF.

The chain joins TRBV10-3 to TRBJ2-3; D may be TRBD1 (5 bases). V lost 3 bases, J lost 0 bases, and 10 bases lay in between. The V gene's germline CDR1 is ENHRY and CDR2 SYGVKD. The CDR3 is 15 amino acids. DNA for the CDR3: TGTGCCATCAGTGATAGGGGTCCTAGCACAGATACGCAGTATTTT. Translated: CAISDRGPSTDTQYF.